A selection of T cell receptor beta chains follows, all from one sample in a study of blood T cell repertoires in COVID-19. The repertoire was sequenced with immunoSEQ multiplex PCR; TCRdb's copy has only in-frame clones and lacks some. The repertoire holds 110,000 or so clones, with roughly 84% as singletons. Material for sequencing was peripheral blood. These receptors were obtained from a woman in her sixties or seventies who had recovered from COVID-19. Both conserved end residues are part of each CDR3. Fields, in order: D gene, V gene, clone size, J gene, CDR3 DNA, CDR3 protein. A D gene is named only where the DNA matches it firmly. For some rows the clone size is stated as once, few or many, or as a class when expanded; others skip it.

TRBD1	TRBV7-9	-	TRBJ2-7	TGTGCCAGCAGCCCGCGTGGGGGACAGCTTTCCTACGAGCAGTACTTC	CASSPRGGQLSYEQYF
-	TRBV2	-	TRBJ2-2	TGTGCCAGCAGTCCCCGGGCCAGGGACACCGGGGAGCTGTTTTTT	CASSPRARDTGELFF
-	TRBV29-1	-	TRBJ2-5	TGCAGCGTTGACAGGCAGGGGGAGACCCAGTACTTC	CSVDRQGETQYF
TRBD2	TRBV5-1	-	TRBJ2-2	TGCGCCAGCAGCTTGGGGCTAGCGGGTACCGGGGAGCTGTTTTTT	CASSLGLAGTGELFF
TRBD1	TRBV29-1	-	TRBJ2-2	TGCAGCGTCCGACAGGGGGGGAACACCGGGGAGCTGTTTTTT	CSVRQGGNTGELFF
TRBD1	TRBV4-3	-	TRBJ1-1	TGCGCCAGCAGCCAAGATCGGACCAGGGGGCCAACTGAAGCTTTCTTT	CASSQDRTRGPTEAFF
-	TRBV24-1	-	TRBJ1-4	TGTGCCACCAGTGATTCTGGGGCCTATAATGAAAAACTGTTTTTT	CATSDSGAYNEKLFF
TRBD2	TRBV7-2	-	TRBJ2-5	TGTGCCAGCAGCGGGGGCGGGAGGGGTACCCAGTACTTC	CASSGGGRGTQYF
-	TRBV30	-	TRBJ2-3	TGTGCCTGGAGCACGGGGAAGCTTGATACGCAGTATTTT	CAWSTGKLDTQYF
TRBD2	TRBV7-2	-	TRBJ2-1	TGTGCCAGCAGCTTAGGACTAGCTGGGAATGAGCAGTTCTTC	CASSLGLAGNEQFF
-	TRBV19	-	TRBJ2-2	TGTGCCAGTAAAAGGGGACCGGGGGAGGCCGGGGAGCTGTTTTTT	CASKRGPGEAGELFF
TRBD1	TRBV5-1	-	TRBJ1-1	TGCGCCAGCAGCTGGGGGCCCCAACAGGGGGACACTGAAGCTTTCTTT	CASSWGPQQGDTEAFF
-	TRBV7-2	few	TRBJ1-2	TGTGCCAGCAGCCTAACCCAAAACCCGAGCGGCTACACCTTC	CASSLTQNPSGYTF
TRBD1	TRBV5-1	-	TRBJ2-2	TGCGCCAGCAGCTCCGGACAGGGGGCCGGGGAGCTGTTTTTT	CASSSGQGAGELFF
TRBD2	TRBV9	-	TRBJ2-1	TGTGCCAGCAGCGTCAGCTCTGGACTAGCGTACAATGAGCAGTTCTTC	CASSVSSGLAYNEQFF
TRBD1	TRBV6-4	-	TRBJ1-1	TGTGCCAGCAGGGCCTCAGGGGGCACTGAAGCTTTCTTT	CASRASGGTEAFF
TRBD2	TRBV6-5	-	TRBJ2-3	TGTGCCAGCAAGCGGGGGGCGAGCACAGATACGCAGTATTTT	CASKRGASTDTQYF
-	TRBV5-6	-	TRBJ1-2	TGTGCCAGCAGCTGGGCGGTGACAGATGGCTACACCTTC	CASSWAVTDGYTF
-	TRBV5-6	-	TRBJ1-6	TGTGCCAGCAGCTTGGGGCCGTTAATGGATTCACCCCTCCACTTT	CASSLGPLMDSPLHF
TRBD2	TRBV27	-	TRBJ2-3	TGTGCCAGCAGTTCTAAGCGGGGGATTACAGATACGCAGTATTTT	CASSSKRGITDTQYF
TRBD1	TRBV5-1	-	TRBJ1-1	TGCGCCAGCAGCAAACAGGGGGGTGACACTGAAGCTTTCTTT	CASSKQGGDTEAFF
-	TRBV11-2	-	TRBJ2-1	TGTGCCAGCAGCTCCCGGGCGGGGGCCGACAATGAGCAGTTCTTC	CASSSRAGADNEQFF
-	TRBV7-6	-	TRBJ2-1	TGTGCCAGCAGCTTAGGAGTAGGCGGGATCAGGGATGAGCAGTTCTTC	CASSLGVGGIRDEQFF
-	TRBV18	-	TRBJ1-5	TGTGCCAGCTCACCGGCCTTTAATCAGCCCCAGCATTTT	CASSPAFNQPQHF
TRBD2	TRBV6-1	-	TRBJ2-2	TGTGCCAGCAGTGAAGCGCGGACGTACGCGGGGGCCGGGGAGCTGTTTTTT	CASSEARTYAGAGELFF
-	TRBV28	-	TRBJ1-4	TGTGCCAGCAGTCCCGACGGGGGAGGAGAAAAACTGTTTTTT	CASSPDGGGEKLFF
TRBD2	TRBV19	-	TRBJ2-5	TGTGCCAGTACCGCTAGCGGGGTGGAGACCCAGTACTTC	CASTASGVETQYF
TRBD1	TRBV6-5	-	TRBJ1-1	TGTGCCATTAGGACAGGGCTGAACACTGAAGCTTTCTTT	CAIRTGLNTEAFF
-	TRBV5-1	-	TRBJ2-5	TGCGCCAGCAGCTTTTGGGAGGCGGTCGAAGAGACCCAGTACTTC	CASSFWEAVEETQYF
-	TRBV29-1	-	TRBJ2-6	TGCAGCGTTACCAGCCGCGGGTTGGGGGCCAACGTCCTGACTTTC	CSVTSRGLGANVLTF
-	TRBV4-3	-	TRBJ2-5	TGCGCCAGCAGCCCGGGTCTAGCTGGGGAGACCCAGTACTTC	CASSPGLAGETQYF
-	TRBV5-6	-	TRBJ2-7	TGTGCCAGCAGCTATCTCAGTTACGAGCAGTACTTC	CASSYLSYEQYF
-	TRBV30	-	TRBJ1-1	TGTGCCTGGAGTGTAGGGGACATCACAGTAGCTTTCTTT	CAWSVGDITVAFF
-	TRBV2	-	TRBJ2-2	TGTGCCAGCAGAGAGGGGGCCGGGGAGCTGTTTTTT	CASREGAGELFF
TRBD2	TRBV7-9	-	TRBJ2-1	TGTGCCAGCAGCTTAGGGGAGCGTTCTAGCGGTGAGCAGTTCTTC	CASSLGERSSGEQFF
-	TRBV18	-	TRBJ1-1	TGTGCCAGCTCACCGGGGGCAGACTTGAACACTGAAGCTTTCTTT	CASSPGADLNTEAFF
-	TRBV7-6	-	TRBJ1-6	TGTGCCAGCAGCTCAACCAGGCTCACTACAGGGTTGGATTCACCCCTCCACTTT	CASSSTRLTTGLDSPLHF
-	TRBV2	-	TRBJ2-5	TGTGCCAGCAGATGGGCAGTTTTTCAAGAGACCCAGTACTTC	CASRWAVFQETQYF
TRBD2	TRBV5-4	-	TRBJ2-7	TGTGCCAGCAGCTTGGGACTAGCGGGAGGATTCTACGAGCAGTACTTC	CASSLGLAGGFYEQYF
TRBD2	TRBV19	few	TRBJ2-1	TGTGCCAGTAGCTCGCCTAGCGGGAGAGCTTCCAGCAATGAGCAGTTCTTC	CASSSPSGRASSNEQFF
TRBD1	TRBV24-1	-	TRBJ2-1	TGTGCCACCAGTGACTTACAGGGGGATAACAATGAGCAGTTCTTC	CATSDLQGDNNEQFF